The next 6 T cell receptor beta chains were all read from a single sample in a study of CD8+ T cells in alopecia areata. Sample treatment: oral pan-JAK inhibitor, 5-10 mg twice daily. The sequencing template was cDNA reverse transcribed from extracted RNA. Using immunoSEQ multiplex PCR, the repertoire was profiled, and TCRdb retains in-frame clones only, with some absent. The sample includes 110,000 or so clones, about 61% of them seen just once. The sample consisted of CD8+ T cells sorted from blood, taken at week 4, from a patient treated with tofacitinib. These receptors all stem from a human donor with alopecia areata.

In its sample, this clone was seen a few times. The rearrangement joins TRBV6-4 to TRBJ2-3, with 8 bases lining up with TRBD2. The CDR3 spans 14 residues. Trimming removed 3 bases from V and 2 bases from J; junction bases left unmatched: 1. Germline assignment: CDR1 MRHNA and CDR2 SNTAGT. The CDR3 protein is CASSERGDTDTQYF. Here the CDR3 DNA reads TGTGCCAGCAGTGAGCGGGGGGACACAGATACGCAGTATTTT.

The CDR3 here is CASSQDNWAGQYF. The CDR3 DNA sequence: TGTGCCAGCAGCCAAGATAATTGGGCGGGGCAGTACTTC. V and J are TRBV4-2 and TRBJ2-7; TRBD2 is a possible D gene (5 bases). Per germline, CDR1 LGHNA and CDR2 YNFKEQ. V lost 0 bases, J lost 9 bases, and 12 bases lay in between. The CDR3 is 13 residues long.

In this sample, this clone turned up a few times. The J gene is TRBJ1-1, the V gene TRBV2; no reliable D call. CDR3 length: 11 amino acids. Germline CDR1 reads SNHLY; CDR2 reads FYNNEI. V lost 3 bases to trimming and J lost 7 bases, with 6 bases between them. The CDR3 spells CASSDTNEAFF. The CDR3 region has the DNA TGTGCCAGCAGTGACACGAATGAAGCTTTCTTT.

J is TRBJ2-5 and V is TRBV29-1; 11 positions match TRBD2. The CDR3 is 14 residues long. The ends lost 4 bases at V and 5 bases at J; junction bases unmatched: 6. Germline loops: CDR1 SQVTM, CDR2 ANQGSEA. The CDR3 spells CSVVVAGGPETQYF. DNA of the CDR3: TGCAGCGTTGTCGTAGCGGGGGGGCCGGAGACCCAGTACTTC.

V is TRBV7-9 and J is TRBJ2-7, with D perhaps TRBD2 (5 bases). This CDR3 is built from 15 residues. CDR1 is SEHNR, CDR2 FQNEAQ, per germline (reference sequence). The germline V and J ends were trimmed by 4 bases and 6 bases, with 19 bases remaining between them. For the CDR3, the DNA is TGTGCCAGCAGCTCCCCTCTGTGGGCCCGGGGCGAGCAGTACTTC. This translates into CASSSPLWARGEQYF.

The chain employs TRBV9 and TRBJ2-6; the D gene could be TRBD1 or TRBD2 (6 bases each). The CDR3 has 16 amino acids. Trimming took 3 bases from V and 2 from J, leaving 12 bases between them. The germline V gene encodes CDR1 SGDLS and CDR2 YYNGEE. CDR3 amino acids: CASSAEGVPGANVLTF. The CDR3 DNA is TGTGCCAGCAGCGCGGAGGGGGTTCCTGGGGCCAACGTCCTGACTTTC.